Shown below are 8 T cell receptor beta chains from a single sample sequenced in a study of blood T cell repertoires in COVID-19. The protocol was immunoSEQ multiplex PCR, while the TCRdb copy is restricted to in-frame clones and leaves out a portion. The data hold a few hundred thousand clones, with about 86% observed a single time. Source material: PBMCs or T cells enriched from blood (not recorded which). The receptors originated from a woman in her 40s with acute COVID-19.

This clone appeared many times. The rearrangement joins TRBV20-1 to TRBJ2-1; 14 nucleotides match TRBD2. The CDR3 sequence is 15 residues long. In germline, CDR1 is DFQATT, CDR2 SNEGSKA (reference sequence). With V trimmed by 3 bases and J by 9 bases, 7 bases remained unmatched. The CDR3 DNA sequence: TGCAGTGCTAGTGAGGGGACTAGCGGGAGAGGTGAGCAGTTCTTC. Protein product: CSASEGTSGRGEQFF.

The chain is built from TRBV5-8 and TRBJ1-1, with TRBD1 matching 9 bases. This CDR3 is 14 amino acids long. V lost 5 bases and J lost 7; bases outside the gene matches: 9. Germline V gene sequence: CDR1 SGHTS, CDR2 YDEGEE. The CDR3, as DNA: TGTGCCAGCAGACTACCGGGACAGGGTGTTGAAGCTTTCTTT. Translation gives CASRLPGQGVEAFF.

The CDR3 DNA reads TGTGCCAGTAGAAACCCGCTAGTATACACAGATACGCAGTATTTT. Its translation is CASRNPLVYTDTQYF. The chain recombines TRBV19 with TRBJ2-3; D is unresolved. Germline CDR1 reads LNHDA; CDR2 reads SQIVND (reference sequence). The CDR3 has 15 residues. V was cut by 6 bases and J by 2 bases, with 15 bases left in between.

V usage is TRBV6-2 or TRBV6-3 and J usage is TRBJ2-7, with D unclear. CDR1 is MNHEY and CDR2 is SVGEGT in the germline V gene. The CDR3 sequence is 14 residues long. V lost 5 bases and J 0 bases, leaving 11 bases between the germline ends. The CDR3 sequence is CASSRFTNSYEQYF. In DNA form, the CDR3 reads TGTGCCAGCAGTCGCTTCACTAACTCCTACGAGCAGTACTTC.

The chain combines TRBV19 with TRBJ1-6, with 12 bases lining up with TRBD1. V shed 8 bases and J 9 bases; nucleotides not matched to a gene: 11. CDR1 and CDR2 (germline): LNHDA, SQIVND (reference sequence). The length of the CDR3 is 16 residues. CDR3 sequence (DNA): TGTGCCAGTGCCGGGACAGGGGGCGTCGTGGGTTCACCCCTCCACTTT. It codes for CASAGTGGVVGSPLHF.

This clone appeared a single time. V is TRBV9 and J is TRBJ1-1; 10 nucleotides align to TRBD1. J lost 7 bases, V lost 4 bases, and 7 bases had no gene match. The CDR3 is made up of 14 amino acids. The germline CDR1 and CDR2 sequences are SGDLS and YYNGEE. The CDR3 DNA reads as TGTGCCAGCAGCCCCTCGGACAGGGGGTTTGAAGCTTTCTTT. Translating gives CASSPSDRGFEAFF.

Turning to this clone: The sample carries other DNA sequences with the same CDR3. V and J are TRBV7-9 and TRBJ1-6; D gene unclear. CDR1 is SEHNR, CDR2 FQNEAQ, per germline (reference sequence). V dropped 1 base and J dropped 6 bases, with 4 bases sitting between them. The CDR3 sequence is 13 residues long. CDR3 region: CASSLGGNSPLHF. The CDR3 DNA is TGTGCCAGCAGCTTAGGCGGTAATTCACCCCTCCACTTT.

The chain links TRBV19 to TRBJ1-1; tentative D call: TRBD1 (5 bases). The V gene lost 2 bases and the J gene lost 6 bases, with 13 bases spanning the gap. CDR3 length equals 14 residues. The germline V gene encodes CDR1 LNHDA and CDR2 SQIVND (reference sequence). The CDR3 loop is CASSILGGAPEAFF. In nucleotides, the CDR3 is TGTGCCAGTAGTATATTGGGAGGGGCCCCTGAAGCTTTCTTT.